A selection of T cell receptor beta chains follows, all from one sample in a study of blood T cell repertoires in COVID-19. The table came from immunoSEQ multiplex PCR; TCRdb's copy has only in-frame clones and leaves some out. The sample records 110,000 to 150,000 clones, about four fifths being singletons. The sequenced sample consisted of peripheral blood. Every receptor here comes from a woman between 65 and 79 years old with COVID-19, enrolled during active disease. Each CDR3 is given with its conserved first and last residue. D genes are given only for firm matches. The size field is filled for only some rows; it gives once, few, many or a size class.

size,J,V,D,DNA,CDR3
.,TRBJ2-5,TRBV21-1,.,TGTGCCAGCAGCAAACTCCGGACAGGACAAGAGACCCAGTACTTC,CASSKLRTGQETQYF
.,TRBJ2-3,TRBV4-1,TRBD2,TGCGCCAGCAGACAAGGGCTAGCGGGGGGCAAACGCACAGATACGCAGTATTTT,CASRQGLAGGKRTDTQYF
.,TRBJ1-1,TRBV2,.,TGTGCCAGCAGTGTGGGTAGGGAGCGCACTGAAGCTTTCTTT,CASSVGRERTEAFF
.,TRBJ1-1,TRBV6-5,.,TGTGCCAGCAGTTCAGGGCTCGTCAGCAAGAACACTGAAGCTTTCTTT,CASSSGLVSKNTEAFF
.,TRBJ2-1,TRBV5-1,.,TGCGCCAGCAGCTTGGACAGAAGCCCCTACAATGAGCAGTTCTTC,CASSLDRSPYNEQFF
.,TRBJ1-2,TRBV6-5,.,TGTGCCAGCAGGGAGGGGCTGGGGGACACCTTC,CASREGLGDTF
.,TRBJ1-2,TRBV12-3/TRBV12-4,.,TGTGCCAGCAGTTCCCTTCTGAGGGGCTACACCTTC,CASSSLLRGYTF
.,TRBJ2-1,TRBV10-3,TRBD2,TGTGCCATCAGTGAGTCTGCCGGGACTAGCCCACGTAGTGAGCAGTTCTTC,CAISESAGTSPRSEQFF
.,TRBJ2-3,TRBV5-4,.,TGTGCCAGCTGCAACAGGGATAGGTTCACAGATACGCAGTATTTT,CASCNRDRFTDTQYF
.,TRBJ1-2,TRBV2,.,TGTGCCAGCACCCCTGGGGAGGGTTTTGGCTACACCTTC,CASTPGEGFGYTF
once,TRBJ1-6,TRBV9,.,TGTGCCAGCAGCGTCCGCGGAGGCAGCAGCAATTCACCCCTCCACTTT,CASSVRGGSSNSPLHF
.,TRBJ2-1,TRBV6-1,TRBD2,TGTGCCAGCAGTGAAGTCGCGGGGGGGTCCTACAATGAGCAGTTCTTC,CASSEVAGGSYNEQFF
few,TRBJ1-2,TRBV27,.,TGTGCCAGCAGAACAACGGGGGGGACCTATGGCTACACCTTC,CASRTTGGTYGYTF
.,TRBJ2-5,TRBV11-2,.,TGTGCCAGCAGCCCGGATGCGGGGTTTGCGACCCAGTACTTC,CASSPDAGFATQYF
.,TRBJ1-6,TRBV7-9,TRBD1,TGTGCCAGCAGCTTAGTAGTAGGACAGGGCAATTCACCCCTCCACTTT,CASSLVVGQGNSPLHF
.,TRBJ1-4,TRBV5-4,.,TGTGCCAGCAGCTTCTCCCCAGAACCAGGGACTAATGAAAAACTGTTTTTT,CASSFSPEPGTNEKLFF
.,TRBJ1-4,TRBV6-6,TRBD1,TGTGCCAGCAGCCTCAGACAGGGGGCAAATGAAAAACTGTTTTTT,CASSLRQGANEKLFF
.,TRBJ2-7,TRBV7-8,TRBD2,TGTGCCAGCAGCTTAGCGATCCGGTCGGGGGGGGACGAGCAGTACTTC,CASSLAIRSGGDEQYF
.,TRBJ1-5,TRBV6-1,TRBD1,TGTGCCAGCAGTGATCCGACAGGGAAGGTGGGTTATAGCAATCAGCCCCAGCATTTT,CASSDPTGKVGYSNQPQHF
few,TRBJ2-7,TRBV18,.,TGTGCCAGCTCACCCGGCTTCCAGGGGCTCAACGAGCAGTACTTC,CASSPGFQGLNEQYF
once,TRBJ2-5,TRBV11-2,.,TGTGCCAGCAGCAGACCCGGGACTGCCATCCGAGAGACCCAGTACTTC,CASSRPGTAIRETQYF
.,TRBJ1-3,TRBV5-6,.,TGTGCCAGCACCCCTGGGGCACAGTTATTCTCTGGAAACACCATATATTTT,CASTPGAQLFSGNTIYF
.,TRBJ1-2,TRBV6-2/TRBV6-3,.,TGTGCCAGCAGTTACGAGGGTTCATATGGCTACACCTTC,CASSYEGSYGYTF
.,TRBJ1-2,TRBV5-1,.,TGCGCCAGCAGCTTGGTGGCAGGGGAAGGCTACACCTTC,CASSLVAGEGYTF
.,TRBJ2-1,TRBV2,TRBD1,TGTGCCAGCTTCCTACAGGGGGCATCCTACAATGAGCAGTTCTTC,CASFLQGASYNEQFF
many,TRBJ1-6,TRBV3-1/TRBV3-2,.,TGTGCCAGCAGCCAGGGGGCGCGAACGCTCACCCTCCACTTT,CASSQGARTLTLHF
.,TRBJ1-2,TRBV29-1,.,TGCAGCGTTGACCGGGGTCCCTCTGGCTACACCTTC,CSVDRGPSGYTF
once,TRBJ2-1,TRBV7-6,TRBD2,TGTGCCAGCAGCCGTGCCTGGGCGGGGGGGGTCAATGAGCAGTTCTTC,CASSRAWAGGVNEQFF
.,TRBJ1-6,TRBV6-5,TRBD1,TGTGCCAGCAGTCGGGACAGGGTTAGCTCACCCCTCCACTTT,CASSRDRVSSPLHF
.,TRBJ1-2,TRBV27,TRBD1,TGTGCCAGCAGTTCGGCCGGGACAGGGTGGTTCTACGGGTCGGGCTACACCTTC,CASSSAGTGWFYGSGYTF
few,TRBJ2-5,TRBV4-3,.,TGCGCCAGCAGCCAAGTTCTCTCCGGTCGAGAGACCCAGTACTTC,CASSQVLSGRETQYF
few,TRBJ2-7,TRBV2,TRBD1,TGTGCCAGCAGTTTTGGAGGGACAGGTGGCGGGGAGCAGTACTTC,CASSFGGTGGGEQYF
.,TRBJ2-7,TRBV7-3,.,TGTGCCAGCAGCTTAGCCGGGACATCCTACGAGCAGTACTTC,CASSLAGTSYEQYF
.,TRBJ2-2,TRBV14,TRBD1,TGTGCCAGCAGCCAAGCTGGACAGGGGAGCACCGGGGAGCTGTTTTTT,CASSQAGQGSTGELFF
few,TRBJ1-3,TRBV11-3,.,TGTGCCAGCAGCTTGGACAGTTACTCTGGAAACACCATATATTTT,CASSLDSYSGNTIYF
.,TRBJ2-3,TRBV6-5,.,TGTGCCAGCGTTCCCCAGGGGATCACAGATACGCAGTATTTT,CASVPQGITDTQYF
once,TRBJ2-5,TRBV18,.,TGTGCCAGCTCACCAAGGGACTCAGCCTTCGAGGAGACCCAGTACTTC,CASSPRDSAFEETQYF
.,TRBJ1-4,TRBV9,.,TGTGCCAGCAGCCCGAGTCAAACAGGCCCGTCTTATCTGTTTTTT,CASSPSQTGPSYLFF
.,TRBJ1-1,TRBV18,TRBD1,TGTGCCAGCTCCCTCGGGACAGGGGGCACTGAAGCTTTCTTT,CASSLGTGGTEAFF
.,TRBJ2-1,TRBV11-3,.,TGTGCCAGCAGTTTCGACTCTCACGCCGTTAATGAGCAGTTCTTC,CASSFDSHAVNEQFF
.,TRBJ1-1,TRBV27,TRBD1,TGTGCCAGCAGTCCCGGGACAGTTCTTATGAACACTGAAGCTTTCTTT,CASSPGTVLMNTEAFF
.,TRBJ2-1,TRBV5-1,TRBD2,TGCGCCAGCAGCCCACACTCGACTAGCGGGTTAAGCTCCTACAATGAGCAGTTCTTC,CASSPHSTSGLSSYNEQFF
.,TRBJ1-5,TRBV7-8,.,TGTGCCAGCAGCTTAGCGCAGACAGGAGCCCAGCCCCAGCATTTT,CASSLAQTGAQPQHF
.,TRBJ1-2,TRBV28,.,TGTGCCAGCAGCTACCACCGGGACACCGGCTACACCTTC,CASSYHRDTGYTF